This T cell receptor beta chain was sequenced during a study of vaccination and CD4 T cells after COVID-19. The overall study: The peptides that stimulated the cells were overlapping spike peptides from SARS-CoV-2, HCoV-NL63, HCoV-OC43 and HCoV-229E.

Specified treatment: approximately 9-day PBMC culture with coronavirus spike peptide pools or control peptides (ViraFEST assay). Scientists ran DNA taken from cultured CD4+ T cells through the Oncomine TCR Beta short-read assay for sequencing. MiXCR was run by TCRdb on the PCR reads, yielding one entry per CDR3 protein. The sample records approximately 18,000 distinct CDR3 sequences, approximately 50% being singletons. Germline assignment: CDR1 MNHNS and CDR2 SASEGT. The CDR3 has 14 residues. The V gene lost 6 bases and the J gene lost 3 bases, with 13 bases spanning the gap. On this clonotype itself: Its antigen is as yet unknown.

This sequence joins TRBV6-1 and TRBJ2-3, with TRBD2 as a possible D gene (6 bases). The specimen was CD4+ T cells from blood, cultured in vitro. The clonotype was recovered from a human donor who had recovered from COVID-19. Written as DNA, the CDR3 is TGTGCCAGCAGGGAGGGTCCCGTTACAGATACGCAGTATTTT. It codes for CASREGPVTDTQYF.